The rows below give T cell receptor beta chains drawn from one sample of a study of T-cell reconstitution after alpha-beta-depleted transplantation in children. TCRdb reanalysed the PCR reads using MiXCR and keeps one entry per CDR3 protein. The table shows about 100,000 distinct CDR3 sequences, with approximately 6% occurring only once. The sequences come from PBMCs, mostly from graft donor cells, collected 60 days after TCRalphabeta/CD19-depleted stem cell transplant. The receptor source for this set is a female patient aged 2 to 10 who had a stem cell transplant for Fanconi anemia, so the T cells may come from the graft donor. Each CDR3 is given with its conserved first and last residue. The D gene is left open where the match is weak. Expanded clones are given a class, and other clones once, few, many or no size at all.

>many|TRBV2|-|TRBJ2-6
CASSAMGPSGANVLTF
TGTGCCAGCAGTGCAATGGGCCCCTCTGGGGCCAACGTCCTGACTTTC
>few|TRBV20-1|TRBD1|TRBJ1-2
CSARTGYDYGYTF
TGCAGTGCCAGGACAGGGTATGACTATGGCTACACCTTC
>many|TRBV7-3|-|TRBJ1-1
CASSFGRLMNTEAFF
TGTGCCAGCAGCTTCGGCAGACTCATGAACACTGAAGCTTTCTTT
>few|TRBV7-3|-|TRBJ1-6
CASSRSSYNSPLHF
TGTGCCAGCAGCAGGAGCTCCTATAATTCACCCCTCCACTTT
>few|TRBV19|-|TRBJ2-1
CASSTGRYEQFF
TGTGCCAGTAGTACCGGACGTTATGAGCAGTTCTTC
>-|TRBV5-1|-|TRBJ2-5
CASSSVLGLETQYF
TGCGCCAGCAGCTCCGTCCTAGGTCTGGAGACCCAGTACTTC
>many|TRBV6-4|-|TRBJ1-5
CASSAWNQPQHF
TGTGCCAGCAGTGCTTGGAATCAGCCCCAGCATTTT
>-|TRBV12-3/TRBV12-4|TRBD1|TRBJ2-1
CAAGQGPNEQFF
TGTGCCGCCGGACAGGGTCCAAATGAGCAGTTCTTC
>many|TRBV6-1|TRBD1|TRBJ2-7
CASSRQGLPYEQYF
TGTGCCAGCAGCCGACAGGGCCTACCCTACGAGCAGTACTTC
>many|TRBV5-1|TRBD2|TRBJ2-3
CASSSSGGFTDTQYF
TGCGCCAGCAGCTCTAGCGGGGGGTTCACAGATACGCAGTATTTT
>many|TRBV7-8|-|TRBJ2-6
CASSLASNSRYSGANVLTF
TGTGCCAGCAGCTTAGCGTCCAACAGCCGATACTCTGGGGCCAACGTCCTGACTTTC
>few|TRBV6-1|TRBD2|TRBJ2-7
CASSQALGGIYEQYF
TGTGCCAGCAGCCAAGCCCTGGGGGGGATCTACGAGCAGTACTTC
>many|TRBV28|TRBD2|TRBJ2-6
CASREAGGTGGANVLTF
TGTGCCAGTCGAGAGGCGGGGGGTACAGGAGGGGCCAACGTCCTGACTTTC
>many|TRBV7-9|-|TRBJ2-5
CASSLRAKQETQYF
TGTGCCAGCAGCTTACGGGCTAAACAAGAGACCCAGTACTTC
>many|TRBV12-3/TRBV12-4|TRBD2|TRBJ2-7
CASSFELAGSSYEQYF
TGTGCCAGCAGTTTCGAACTAGCGGGGAGCTCCTACGAGCAGTACTTC
>many|TRBV7-9|-|TRBJ2-1
CASSLLRESYNEQFF
TGTGCCAGCAGCTTACTCCGGGAGTCGTACAATGAGCAGTTCTTC
>many|TRBV4-2|TRBD2|TRBJ2-7
CASSHPGLAGDSYEQYF
TGTGCCAGCAGCCATCCGGGACTAGCGGGCGATTCCTACGAGCAGTACTTC
>many|TRBV15|TRBD1|TRBJ2-1
CATSVRMGTGGYNEQFF
TGTGCCACCAGTGTAAGGATGGGGACAGGGGGCTACAATGAGCAGTTCTTC
>many|TRBV27|TRBD1|TRBJ2-7
CASSRQGSTYEQYF
TGTGCCAGCAGTAGACAGGGGTCGACCTACGAGCAGTACTTC
>many|TRBV20-1|-|TRBJ2-3
CSASLGGGFSTDTQYF
TGCAGTGCTAGTTTGGGCGGTGGCTTTTCGACAGATACGCAGTATTTT
>-|TRBV25-1|-|TRBJ2-7
CASSGVGGGYYEQYF
TGTGCCAGCAGTGGTGTGGGAGGGGGATATTACGAGCAGTACTTC
>many|TRBV6-5|-|TRBJ1-1
CASSYLSDTEAFF
TGTGCCAGCAGTTACTTATCGGATACTGAAGCTTTCTTT
>many|TRBV20-1|-|TRBJ2-7
CSAENAAPPYEQYF
TGCAGTGCTGAGAATGCAGCTCCCCCCTACGAGCAGTACTTC